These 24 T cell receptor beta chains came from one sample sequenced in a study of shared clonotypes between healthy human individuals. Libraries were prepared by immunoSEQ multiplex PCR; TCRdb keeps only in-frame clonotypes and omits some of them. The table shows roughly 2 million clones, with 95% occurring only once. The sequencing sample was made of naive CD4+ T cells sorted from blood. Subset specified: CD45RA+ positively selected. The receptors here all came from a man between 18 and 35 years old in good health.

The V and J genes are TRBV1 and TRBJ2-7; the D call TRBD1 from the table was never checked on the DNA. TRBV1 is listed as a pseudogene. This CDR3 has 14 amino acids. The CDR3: CTSSQGQGLYEQYF. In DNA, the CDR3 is TGCACCAGCAGCCAGGGACAGGGGCTATACGAGCAGTACTTC.

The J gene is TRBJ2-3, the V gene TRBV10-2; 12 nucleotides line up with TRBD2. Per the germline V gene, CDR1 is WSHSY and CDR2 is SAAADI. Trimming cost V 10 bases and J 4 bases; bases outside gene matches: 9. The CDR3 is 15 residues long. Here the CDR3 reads CATSFSSGGADTQYF. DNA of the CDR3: TGCGCCACCTCGTTTTCTAGCGGGGGGGCAGATACGCAGTATTTT.

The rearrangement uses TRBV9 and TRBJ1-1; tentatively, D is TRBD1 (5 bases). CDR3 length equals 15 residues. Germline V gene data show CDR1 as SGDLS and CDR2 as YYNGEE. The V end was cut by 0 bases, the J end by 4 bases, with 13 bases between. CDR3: CASSVGWGSGTEAFF. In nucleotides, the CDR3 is TGTGCCAGCAGCGTAGGGTGGGGGTCGGGCACTGAAGCTTTCTTT. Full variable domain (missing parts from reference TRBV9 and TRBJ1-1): DSGVTQTPKHLITATGQRVTLRCSPRSGDLSVYWYQQSLDQGLQFLIQYYNGEERAKGNILERFSAQQFPDLHSELNLSSLELGDSALYFCASSVGWGSGTEAFFGQGTRLTVV.

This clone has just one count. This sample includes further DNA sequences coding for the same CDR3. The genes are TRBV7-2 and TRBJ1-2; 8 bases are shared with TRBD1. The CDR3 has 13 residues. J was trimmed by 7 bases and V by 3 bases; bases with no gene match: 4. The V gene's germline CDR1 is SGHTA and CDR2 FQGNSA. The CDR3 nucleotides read TGTGCCAGCAGCTTCCAGGGGGCCGGTGGCTACACCTTC. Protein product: CASSFQGAGGYTF.

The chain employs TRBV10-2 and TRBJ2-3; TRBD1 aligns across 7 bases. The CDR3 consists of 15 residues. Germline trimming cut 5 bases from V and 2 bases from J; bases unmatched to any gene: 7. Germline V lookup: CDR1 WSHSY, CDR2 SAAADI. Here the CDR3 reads CASSNQDRSTDTQYF. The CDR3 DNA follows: TGCGCCAGCAGTAATCAGGACAGGTCCACAGATACGCAGTATTTT.

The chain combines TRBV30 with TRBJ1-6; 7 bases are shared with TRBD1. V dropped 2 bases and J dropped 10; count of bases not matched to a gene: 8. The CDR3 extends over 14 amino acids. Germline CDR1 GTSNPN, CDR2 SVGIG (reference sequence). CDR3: CAWSSQTGTSPLHF. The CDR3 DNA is TGTGCCTGGAGTTCACAGACAGGGACCTCACCCCTCCACTTT. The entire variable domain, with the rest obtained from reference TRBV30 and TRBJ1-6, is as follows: SQTIHQWPATLVQPVGSPLSLECTVEGTSNPNLYWYRQAAGRGLQLLFYSVGIGQISSEVPQNLSASRPQDRQFILSSKKLLLSDSGFYLCAWSSQTGTSPLHFGNGTRLTVT.

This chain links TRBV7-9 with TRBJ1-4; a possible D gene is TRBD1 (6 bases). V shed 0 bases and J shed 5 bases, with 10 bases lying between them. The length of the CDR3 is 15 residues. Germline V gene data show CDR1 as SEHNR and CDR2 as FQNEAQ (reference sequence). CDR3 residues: CASSLAGAVNEKLFF. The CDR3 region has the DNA TGTGCCAGCAGCTTAGCGGGGGCGGTGAATGAAAAACTGTTTTTT. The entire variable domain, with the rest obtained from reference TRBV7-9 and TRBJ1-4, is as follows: DTGVSQNPRHKITKRGQNVTFRCDPISEHNRLYWYRQTLGQGPEFLTYFQNEAQLEKSRLLSDRFSAERPKGSFSTLEIQRTEQGDSAMYLCASSLAGAVNEKLFFGSGTQLSVL.

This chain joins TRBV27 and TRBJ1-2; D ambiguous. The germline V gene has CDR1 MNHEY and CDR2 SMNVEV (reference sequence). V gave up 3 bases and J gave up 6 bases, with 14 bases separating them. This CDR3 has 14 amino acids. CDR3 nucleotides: TGTGCCAGCAGTTTCGGAAGGACGCAGAATGGCTACACCTTC. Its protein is CASSFGRTQNGYTF.

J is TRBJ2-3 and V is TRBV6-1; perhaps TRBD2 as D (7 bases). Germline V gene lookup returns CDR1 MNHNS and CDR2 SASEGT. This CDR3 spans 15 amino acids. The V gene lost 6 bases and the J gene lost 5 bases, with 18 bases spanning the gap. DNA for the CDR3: TGTGCCAGCAGCAGGGGAGCGGGGCGGATAGATACGCAGTATTTT. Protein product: CASSRGAGRIDTQYF.

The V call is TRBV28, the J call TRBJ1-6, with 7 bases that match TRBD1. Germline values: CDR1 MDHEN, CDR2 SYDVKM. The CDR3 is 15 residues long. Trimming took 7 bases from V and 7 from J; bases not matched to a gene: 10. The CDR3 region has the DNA TGTGCCAGCACCCCCCGGGACAGACTAAATTCACCCCTCCACTTT. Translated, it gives CASTPRDRLNSPLHF.

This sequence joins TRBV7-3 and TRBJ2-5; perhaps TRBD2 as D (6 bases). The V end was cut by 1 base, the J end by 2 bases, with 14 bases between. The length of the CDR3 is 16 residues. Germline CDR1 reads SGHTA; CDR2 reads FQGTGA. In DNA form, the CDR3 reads TGTGCCAGCAGCTTAATCCCCTCTAGCGATCAAGAGACCCAGTACTTC. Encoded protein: CASSLIPSSDQETQYF. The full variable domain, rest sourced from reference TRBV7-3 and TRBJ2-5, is GAGVSQTPSNKVTEKGKYVELRCDPISGHTALYWYRQSLGQGPEFLIYFQGTGAADDSGLPNDRFFAVRPEGSVSTLKIQRTERGDSAVYLCASSLIPSSDQETQYFGPGTRLLVL.

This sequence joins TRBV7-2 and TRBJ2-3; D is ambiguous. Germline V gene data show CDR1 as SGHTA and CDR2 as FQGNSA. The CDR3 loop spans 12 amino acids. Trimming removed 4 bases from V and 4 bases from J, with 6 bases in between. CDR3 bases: TGTGCCAGCAGCTCTTACTCAGATACGCAGTATTTT. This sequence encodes CASSSYSDTQYF.

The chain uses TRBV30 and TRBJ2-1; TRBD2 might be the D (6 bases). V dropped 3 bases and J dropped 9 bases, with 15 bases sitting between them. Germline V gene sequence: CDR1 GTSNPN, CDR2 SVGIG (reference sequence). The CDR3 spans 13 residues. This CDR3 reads CAWRDYHDGEQFF. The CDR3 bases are TGTGCCTGGAGGGACTACCACGATGGTGAGCAGTTCTTC. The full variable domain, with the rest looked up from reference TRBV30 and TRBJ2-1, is SQTIHQWPATLVQPVGSPLSLECTVEGTSNPNLYWYRQAAGRGLQLLFYSVGIGQISSEVPQNLSASRPQDRQFILSSKKLLLSDSGFYLCAWRDYHDGEQFFGPGTRLTVL.

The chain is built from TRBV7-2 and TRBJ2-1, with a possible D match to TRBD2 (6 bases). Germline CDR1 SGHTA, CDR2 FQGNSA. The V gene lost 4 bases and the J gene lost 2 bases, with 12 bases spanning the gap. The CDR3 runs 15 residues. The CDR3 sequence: CASSSQGGTYNEQFF. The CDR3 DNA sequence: TGTGCCAGCAGCTCCCAGGGAGGCACCTACAATGAGCAGTTCTTC.

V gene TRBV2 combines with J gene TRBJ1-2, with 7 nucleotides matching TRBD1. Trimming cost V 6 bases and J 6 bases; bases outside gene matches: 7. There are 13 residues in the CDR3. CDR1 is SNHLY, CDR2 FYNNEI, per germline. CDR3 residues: CASRRGQSDGYTF. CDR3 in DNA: TGTGCCAGCAGGAGGGGGCAGTCCGATGGCTACACCTTC.

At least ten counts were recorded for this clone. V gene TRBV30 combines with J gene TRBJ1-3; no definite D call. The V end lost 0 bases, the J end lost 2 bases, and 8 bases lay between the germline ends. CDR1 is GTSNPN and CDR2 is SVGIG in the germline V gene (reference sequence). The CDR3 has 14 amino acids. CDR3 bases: TGTGCCTGGAGTGTCTCTGGGGCTGGAAACACCATATATTTT. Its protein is CAWSVSGAGNTIYF. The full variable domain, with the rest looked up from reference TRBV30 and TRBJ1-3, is SQTIHQWPATLVQPVGSPLSLECTVEGTSNPNLYWYRQAAGRGLQLLFYSVGIGQISSEVPQNLSASRPQDRQFILSSKKLLLSDSGFYLCAWSVSGAGNTIYFGEGSWLTVV.

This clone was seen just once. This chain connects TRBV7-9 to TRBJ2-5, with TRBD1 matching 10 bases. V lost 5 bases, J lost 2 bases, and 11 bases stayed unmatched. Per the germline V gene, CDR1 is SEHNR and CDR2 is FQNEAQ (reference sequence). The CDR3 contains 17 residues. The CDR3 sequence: CASSERGDRGLQETQYF. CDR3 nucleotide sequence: TGTGCCAGCAGCGAAAGAGGGGACAGGGGTCTGCAAGAGACCCAGTACTTC.

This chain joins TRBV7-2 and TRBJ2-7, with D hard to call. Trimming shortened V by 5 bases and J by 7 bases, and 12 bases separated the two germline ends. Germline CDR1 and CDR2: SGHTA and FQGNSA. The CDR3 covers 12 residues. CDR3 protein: CASSPDLGEQYF. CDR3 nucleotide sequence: TGTGCCAGCAGCCCCGACCTGGGAGAGCAGTACTTC.

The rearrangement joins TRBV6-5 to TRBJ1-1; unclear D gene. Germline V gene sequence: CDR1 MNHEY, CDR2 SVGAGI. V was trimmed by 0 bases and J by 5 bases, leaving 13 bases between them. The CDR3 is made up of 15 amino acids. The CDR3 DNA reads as TGTGCCAGCAGTTACTCGCCCTTAGATGGTACTGAAGCTTTCTTT. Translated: CASSYSPLDGTEAFF.

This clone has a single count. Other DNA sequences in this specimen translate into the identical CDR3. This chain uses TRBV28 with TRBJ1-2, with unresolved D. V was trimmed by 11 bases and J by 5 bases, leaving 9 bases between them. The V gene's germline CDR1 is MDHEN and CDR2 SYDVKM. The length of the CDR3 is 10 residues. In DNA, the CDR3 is TGTGCCTCTCGTAGGTATGGCTACACCTTC. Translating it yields CASRRYGYTF.

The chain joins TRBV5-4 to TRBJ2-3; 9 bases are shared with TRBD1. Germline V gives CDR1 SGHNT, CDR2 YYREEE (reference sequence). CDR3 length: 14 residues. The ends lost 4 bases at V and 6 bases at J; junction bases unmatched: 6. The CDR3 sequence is CASSTDRGRDTQYF. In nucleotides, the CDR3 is TGTGCCAGCAGCACGGACAGGGGCAGGGATACGCAGTATTTT.

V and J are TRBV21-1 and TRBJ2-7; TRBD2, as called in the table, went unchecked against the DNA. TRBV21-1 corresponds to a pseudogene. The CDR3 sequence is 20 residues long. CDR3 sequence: CASSKEDHGTSGSFSYEQYF. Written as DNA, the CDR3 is TGTGCCAGCAGCAAGGAGGACCACGGGACTAGCGGGAGTTTCTCCTACGAGCAGTACTTC.

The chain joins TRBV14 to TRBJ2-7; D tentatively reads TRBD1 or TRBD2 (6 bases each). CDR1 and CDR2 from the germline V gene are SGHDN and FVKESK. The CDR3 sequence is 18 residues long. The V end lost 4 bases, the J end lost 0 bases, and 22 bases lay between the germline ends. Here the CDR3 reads CASSRLDRQVSISYEQYF. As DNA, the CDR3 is TGTGCCAGCAGCCGACTAGATAGACAGGTCTCTATCTCCTACGAGCAGTACTTC.

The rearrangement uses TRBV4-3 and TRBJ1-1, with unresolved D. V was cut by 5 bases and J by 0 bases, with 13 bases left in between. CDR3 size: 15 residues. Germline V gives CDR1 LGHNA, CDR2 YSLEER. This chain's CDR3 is CASSSRAAMNTEAFF. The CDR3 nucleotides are TGCGCCAGCAGCTCCCGGGCCGCCATGAACACTGAAGCTTTCTTT.